This TCR beta chain was found in a study of early T cells in non-severe SARS-CoV-2 infection. One entry per CDR3 protein, called by TCRdb with MiXCR from the 5' RACE reads. The top ten hold 12% of the sample, which has more than 70,000 distinct CDR3 sequences, 10% to 12% seen once. Material: whole blood, obtained at baseline. The sequence was obtained from an adult who was a healthcare worker with PCR-confirmed SARS-CoV-2 infection or an uninfected control (not recorded which).

CDR3 DNA: TGTGCCAGCAGCTTGCACATCACTGGTCCCAATGAGCAGTTCTTC. It translates to CASSLHITGPNEQFF. The chain links TRBV7-3 to TRBJ2-1; D is unresolved. V was cut by 3 bases and J by 6 bases, with 15 bases left in between. This CDR3 comprises 15 residues. Germline V lookup: CDR1 SGHTA, CDR2 FQGTGA.